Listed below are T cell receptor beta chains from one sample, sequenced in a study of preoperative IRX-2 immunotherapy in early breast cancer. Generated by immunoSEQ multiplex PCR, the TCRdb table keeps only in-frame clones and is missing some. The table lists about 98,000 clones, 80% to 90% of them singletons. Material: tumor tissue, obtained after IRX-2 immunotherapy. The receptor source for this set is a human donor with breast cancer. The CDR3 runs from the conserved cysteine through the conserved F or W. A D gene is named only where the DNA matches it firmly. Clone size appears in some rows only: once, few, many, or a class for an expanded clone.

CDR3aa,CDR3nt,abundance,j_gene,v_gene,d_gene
CASREQGSVGYTF,TGTGCCAGCAGAGAACAGGGTTCAGTCGGCTACACCTTC,.,TRBJ1-2,TRBV6-8,.
CAWSPDRGREKLFF,TGTGCCTGGAGTCCGGACAGGGGAAGAGAAAAACTGTTTTTT,.,TRBJ1-4,TRBV30,TRBD1
CASSLTPYEQYF,TGTGCCAGCAGTTTAACCCCCTACGAGCAGTACTTC,.,TRBJ2-7,TRBV6-8,.
CASRFDGGYGYTF,TGTGCCAGCAGATTCGACGGTGGCTATGGCTACACCTTC,.,TRBJ1-2,TRBV6-8,.
CASSPPGRSLNTIYF,TGTGCCAGCTCACCACCGGGCAGGTCATTGAACACCATATATTTT,.,TRBJ1-3,TRBV18,.
CASSKAGTGDEKLFF,TGTGCCAGCAGCAAGGCCGGGACAGGGGATGAAAAACTGTTTTTT,.,TRBJ1-4,TRBV6-8,TRBD1
CASSKVGSYEQYF,TGTGCCAGTAGTAAGGTAGGGTCCTACGAGCAGTACTTC,.,TRBJ2-7,TRBV19,.
CASSPVSGSYNEQFF,TGTGCCAGCTCACCCGTTTCCGGGTCCTACAATGAGCAGTTCTTC,once,TRBJ2-1,TRBV18,.
CASSQGGVSNQPQHF,TGTGCCAGCAGCCAGGGAGGGGTTAGCAATCAGCCCCAGCATTTT,.,TRBJ1-5,TRBV14,.
CASSPGTGGTEAFF,TGTGCCAGCTCACCAGGGACAGGGGGCACTGAAGCTTTCTTT,.,TRBJ1-1,TRBV18,TRBD1
CASGGAGGGKTQYF,TGTGCCAGCGGTGGGGCAGGGGGCGGAAAGACCCAGTACTTC,.,TRBJ2-5,TRBV28,TRBD1
CASSRSSNNKNIQYF,TGTGCCAGCAGCCGCTCCTCCAACAATAAAAACATTCAGTACTTC,.,TRBJ2-4,TRBV6-8,.
CASSLEVSALYSNQPQHF,TGTGCCAGCAGTCTAGAAGTCTCGGCCCTTTATAGCAATCAGCCCCAGCATTTT,.,TRBJ1-5,TRBV6-8,.
CASSSKPGPSSGANVLTF,TGCGCCAGCAGCTCAAAACCGGGGCCGAGCTCTGGGGCCAACGTCCTGACTTTC,.,TRBJ2-6,TRBV5-1,.
CASSSTGGSAGNTIYF,TGCGCCAGCAGCTCTACAGGGGGTTCGGCGGGAAACACCATATATTTT,.,TRBJ1-3,TRBV5-1,TRBD1
CSVEGQGRYGYTF,TGCAGCGTTGAAGGACAGGGGAGGTATGGCTACACCTTC,once,TRBJ1-2,TRBV29-1,TRBD1
CASSESKARDPDQAATQYF,TGCGCCAGCAGTGAGTCGAAGGCTAGGGACCCCGATCAAGCAGCTACGCAGTATTTT,.,TRBJ2-3,TRBV10-1,.
CASNHLGGEAFF,TGTGCCAGCAACCATCTGGGGGGGGAAGCTTTCTTT,once,TRBJ1-1,TRBV12-5,.
CASSDRAPGTKYPTDTQYF,TGCGCCAGCAGTGACCGGGCCCCCGGGACGAAGTATCCCACAGATACGCAGTATTTT,once,TRBJ2-3,TRBV10-1,.
CASSLGTGWSPLHF,TGTGCCAGCAGCCTCGGGACAGGGTGGTCACCCCTCCACTTT,medium-sized,TRBJ1-6,TRBV11-3,TRBD1
CASSYTIRGQPQHF,TGTGCCAGCAGTTACACCATCAGGGGCCAGCCCCAGCATTTT,.,TRBJ1-5,TRBV6-7,.
CASSQSGNSNQPQHF,TGTGCCAGCAGCCAATCAGGGAATAGCAATCAGCCCCAGCATTTT,.,TRBJ1-5,TRBV16,.
CASSLSLGRGTEAFF,TGCGCCAGCAGCTTGTCGTTAGGCAGGGGCACTGAAGCTTTCTTT,.,TRBJ1-1,TRBV5-1,.
CASSLAGAGNNEQFF,TGCGCCAGCAGCTTGGCCGGGGCAGGGAACAATGAGCAGTTCTTC,.,TRBJ2-1,TRBV5-1,.
CASSPGTGEPNTEAFF,TGCGCCAGCAGCCCGGGGACAGGGGAGCCGAACACTGAAGCTTTCTTT,.,TRBJ1-1,TRBV5-1,TRBD1
CASRLGTHSNQPQHF,TGTGCCAGCAGACTCGGGACCCATAGCAATCAGCCCCAGCATTTT,.,TRBJ1-5,TRBV11-3,.
CASSLGDRGNTEAFF,TGTGCCAGCAGCCTAGGGGACAGGGGGAACACTGAAGCTTTCTTT,.,TRBJ1-1,TRBV11-3,TRBD1
CASSLEQGGNEKLFF,TGTGCCAGCAGCTTGGAACAGGGTGGGAATGAAAAACTGTTTTTT,.,TRBJ1-4,TRBV11-3,.
CASSSDRLGDEKLFF,TGCGCCAGCAGCTCCGACCGCCTGGGGGATGAAAAACTGTTTTTT,.,TRBJ1-4,TRBV5-1,.
CASSEDRGWYEQYF,TGCGCCAGCAGTGAGGACAGGGGGTGGTACGAGCAGTACTTC,.,TRBJ2-7,TRBV10-2,TRBD1
CASIQGASGNTIYF,TGTGCCAGCATTCAGGGGGCGTCAGGAAACACCATATATTTT,.,TRBJ1-3,TRBV11-3,TRBD1
CASSLMTGDYGYTF,TGCGCCAGCAGCTTGATGACAGGCGACTATGGCTACACCTTC,.,TRBJ1-2,TRBV5-1,.